Listed here are 23 T cell receptor beta chains from one sample, sequenced in a study of Graves' ophthalmopathy and Graves' hyperthyroidism. The authors amplified TCR beta CDR3 regions, and they did so from RNA transcripts for repertoire sequencing. Second-round multiplex PCR came after a first-round RT-PCR that employed HTBI primers. TCRdb re-derived calls from the multiplex PCR reads in MiXCR, one entry per CDR3 protein. The table lists approximately 540,000 distinct CDR3 sequences, 35% to 40% of them singletons, with roughly 4.5% in the top ten. Sequencing input: peripheral blood or thyroid tissue (not recorded which). The source of these receptors is an adult man with Graves' hyperthyroidism.

This clonotype has at least ten counts. The V and J genes are TRBV7-6 and TRBJ2-6, with 10 nucleotides matching TRBD2. Germline loops: CDR1 SGHVS, CDR2 FNYEAQ. The CDR3 extends over 16 amino acids. Losses at the gene ends were 5 bases for V and 14 bases for J; bases not matched to a gene: 15. This CDR3 reads CASSVSSGLAAGILTF. The DNA of the CDR3 is TGTGCCAGCAGCGTTTCTTCAGGACTAGCGGCAGGCATCCTGACTTTC.

This clonotype was observed a few times. The chain links TRBV5-8 to TRBJ1-4, with TRBD1 as a possible D gene (6 bases). The V end was cut by 4 bases, the J end by 2 bases, with 9 bases between. The germline V gene encodes CDR1 SGHTS and CDR2 YDEGEE. The CDR3 has 14 residues. CDR3 DNA: TGTGCCAGCAGCACGGACAGTACTAATGAAAAACTGTTTTTT. Amino acids: CASSTDSTNEKLFF.

This clonotype has ten or more counts. The rearrangement links TRBV20-1 to TRBJ1-1; D might be TRBD1 (6 bases). This CDR3 comprises 13 residues. CDR1 is DFQATT, CDR2 SNEGSKA, per germline (reference sequence). Trimming stripped 2 bases from V and 1 base from J, with 8 bases between. CDR3 amino acids: CSARWTENTEAFF. The DNA for the CDR3 is TGCAGTGCTAGATGGACAGAGAACACTGAAGCTTTCTTT.

The V gene is TRBV20-1, the J gene TRBJ1-1; TRBD1 is a possible D gene (6 bases). Trimming shortened V by 5 bases and J by 5 bases, and 21 bases separated the two germline ends. The CDR3 length is 15 residues. From germline, CDR1 is DFQATT and CDR2 SNEGSKA (reference sequence). CDR3 sequence (DNA): TGCAGTGCTGGTACAGGGAGGGGCGCTGGGACTGAAGCTTTCTTT. Its translation is CSAGTGRGAGTEAFF.

This clonotype has a handful of counts. The chain employs TRBV5-8 and TRBJ2-7, with D perhaps assigned TRBD1 or TRBD2 (5 bases each). V gave up 0 bases and J gave up 3 bases, with 16 bases separating them. The CDR3 is 16 residues long. CDR1 SGHTS and CDR2 YDEGEE come from the germline V gene. CDR3 bases: TGTGCCAGCAGCTTGGGAGGGGCAGGGATGGGCTACGAGCAGTACTTC. It specifies CASSLGGAGMGYEQYF. Drawing the rest from reference TRBV5-8 and TRBJ2-7, the complete variable domain is EAGVTQSPTHLIKTRGQQATLRCSPISGHTSVYWYQQALGLGLQFLLWYDEGEERNRGNFPPRFSGRQFPNYSSELNVNALELEDSALYLCASSLGGAGMGYEQYFGPGTRLTVT.

This clonotype was counted at least ten times. The chain combines TRBV20-1 with TRBJ1-2; D remains ambiguous. Germline V CDR1 and CDR2: DFQATT, SNEGSKA (reference sequence). The V gene lost 4 bases and the J gene lost 0 bases, with 9 bases spanning the gap. This CDR3 region has 13 residues. The CDR3 here is CSAIRGANYGYTF. CDR3 in DNA: TGCAGTGCTATCCGCGGGGCTAACTATGGCTACACCTTC.

This clonotype appeared many times. The chain employs TRBV7-9 and TRBJ1-1, with 7 bases aligning to TRBD1. The V and J ends lost 5 bases and 0 bases, in that order; junction bases with no gene match: 3. The CDR3 has 14 residues. Germline lookup yields CDR1 SEHNR and CDR2 FQNEAQ (reference sequence). The CDR3 DNA is TGTGCCAGCAGCGAAGGGGGCCTGAACACTGAAGCTTTCTTT. This encodes CASSEGGLNTEAFF.

V and J are TRBV20-1 and TRBJ2-7, with D possibly being TRBD1 or TRBD2 (5 bases each). V dropped 5 bases and J dropped 4 bases, with 18 bases sitting between them. CDR1 DFQATT and CDR2 SNEGSKA come from the germline V gene (reference sequence). The CDR3 contains 14 residues. The CDR3 coding sequence is TGCAGTGCTGGGGGACCGGGTGGAGTTTACGAGCAGTACTTC. Its protein is CSAGGPGGVYEQYF.

This clonotype has at least ten counts. The chain recombines TRBV4-2 with TRBJ1-1; D is unresolved. This CDR3 is 15 amino acids long. Per germline, CDR1 LGHNA and CDR2 YNFKEQ. V lost 4 bases and J 3 bases, leaving 15 bases between the germline ends. The CDR3 DNA sequence: TGTGCCAGCAGCCCTTCCGGTCGAACCGACACTGAAGCTTTCTTT. This sequence encodes CASSPSGRTDTEAFF.

The chain joins TRBV7-8 to TRBJ2-5; 10 bases are a match to TRBD1. Germline CDR1 reads SGHVS; CDR2 reads FQNEAQ. The CDR3 contains 16 residues. V lost 6 bases to trimming and J lost 0 bases; unmatched junction nucleotides: 7. The CDR3 spells CASSLGQGRYQETQYF. The CDR3 nucleotides read TGTGCCAGCAGTTTGGGACAGGGGAGGTACCAAGAGACCCAGTACTTC.

This clonotype came up many times. The gene calls are TRBV5-5 and TRBJ2-7; D unclear. The germline V gene encodes CDR1 SGHKS and CDR2 YYEKEE (reference sequence). Trimming pared 2 bases from V and 4 bases from J, leaving 10 bases between. This CDR3 comprises 13 residues. The DNA for the CDR3 is TGTGCCAGCAGCTTCCGATTAGGGTACGAGCAGTACTTC. It encodes CASSFRLGYEQYF.

Turning to this clonotype: One junction end does not reproduce the germline sequence, and a read error may be involved. The V gene is TRBV5-1, the J gene TRBJ1-1; the D gene is possibly TRBD1 (6 bases). Germline assignment: CDR1 SGHRS and CDR2 YFSETQ. This CDR3 contains 17 residues. The CDR3 sequence: CASSDGTSGGLRAEAFF. Here the CDR3 DNA reads TGTGCCAGCAGCGACGGGACTAGCGGGGGGCTTCGGGCTGAAGCTTTCTTT.

This chain joins TRBV2 and TRBJ2-3; D is possibly TRBD1 or TRBD2 (5 bases each). The CDR3 spans 14 residues. The V end lost 4 bases, the J end lost 2 bases, and 10 bases lay between the germline ends. The germline CDR1 and CDR2 sequences are SNHLY and FYNNEI. The CDR3 DNA is TGTGCCAGCAGTGTTGGGACCACCACAGATACGCAGTATTTT. Amino acid sequence: CASSVGTTTDTQYF.

This clonotype showed up many times. V and J are TRBV2 and TRBJ2-6; the D gene is possibly TRBD1 (6 bases). Germline CDR1 SNHLY, CDR2 FYNNEI. The CDR3 length is 16 residues. The V end was cut by 8 bases, the J end by 3 bases, with 17 bases between. The CDR3 DNA reads as TGTGCCAGCCCACGGATCCCAGGGGATGGGGCCAACGTCCTGACTTTC. It is translated as CASPRIPGDGANVLTF. The complete variable domain, with remaining parts taken from reference TRBV2 and TRBJ2-6, reads EPEVTQTPSHQVTQMGQEVILRCVPISNHLYFYWYRQILGQKVEFLVSFYNNEISEKSEIFDDQFSVERPDGSNFTLKIRSTKLEDSAMYFCASPRIPGDGANVLTFGAGSRLTVL.

The genes are TRBV10-2 and TRBJ2-5; D ambiguous. Germline CDR1 WSHSY, CDR2 SAAADI. Trimming removed 6 bases from V and 1 base from J, with 9 bases in between. CDR3 length: 13 amino acids. This chain's CDR3 is CASRTATQETQYF. The CDR3 DNA sequence: TGCGCCAGCAGAACGGCAACCCAAGAGACCCAGTACTTC.

This clonotype has more than one count but fewer than ten. The chain recombines TRBV5-8 with TRBJ2-7, with D perhaps TRBD1 (6 bases). CDR3 length equals 14 residues. V was pared by 4 bases and J by 2 bases, with 13 bases between. CDR1 is SGHTS, CDR2 YDEGEE, per germline. The CDR3 coding sequence is TGTGCCAGCAGCCGACAGACAGGACCCTACGAGCAGTACTTC. Residues: CASSRQTGPYEQYF.

The J gene is TRBJ2-7, the V gene TRBV9, with 8 bases lining up with TRBD1. Trimming cost V 0 bases and J 4 bases; bases outside gene matches: 3. This CDR3 comprises 14 residues. Germline V gene data show CDR1 as SGDLS and CDR2 as YYNGEE. CDR3 sequence reads: CASSVARGPYEQYF. The CDR3, as DNA: TGTGCCAGCAGCGTAGCCAGGGGGCCTTACGAGCAGTACTTC.

This clonotype was seen a few times. V gene TRBV13 combines with J gene TRBJ2-7; perhaps TRBD2 as D (7 bases). The CDR3 extends over 14 amino acids. Trimming took 2 bases from V and 7 from J, leaving 15 bases between them. Germline values: CDR1 PRHDT, CDR2 FYEKMQ (reference sequence). The CDR3 region has the DNA TGTGCCAGCAGCTTATCAGGGGCCGGGGGGGAGCAGTACTTC. This gives the protein CASSLSGAGGEQYF.

The V gene is TRBV5-1, the J gene TRBJ2-7; 11 bases line up with TRBD2. Germline CDR1 is SGHRS and CDR2 is YFSETQ. The CDR3 runs to 15 residues. The V and J ends lost 7 bases and 7 bases, in that order; junction bases with no gene match: 13. The CDR3 region is CASRANSGGAVEQYF. The CDR3 nucleotides are TGCGCCAGCCGCGCAAATAGCGGGGGGGCTGTTGAGCAGTACTTC.

This clonotype was observed at least ten times. This chain uses TRBV4-1 with TRBJ2-7, with D unclear. Trimming pared 1 base from V and 4 bases from J, leaving 8 bases between. The germline CDR1 and CDR2 sequences are MGHRA and YSYEKL. The CDR3 is 13 residues long. CDR3: CASSQVQFYEQYF. CDR3 sequence (DNA): TGCGCCAGCAGCCAAGTCCAGTTTTACGAGCAGTACTTC.

Ten or more counts support this clonotype. The chain employs TRBV5-5 and TRBJ2-7, with TRBD1 matching over 9 bases. Germline loops: CDR1 SGHKS, CDR2 YYEKEE (reference sequence). J lost 4 bases, V lost 3 bases, and 17 bases had no gene match. The CDR3 is 18 amino acids. CDR3 sequence: CASSSGWGPQGARYEQYF. In DNA, the CDR3 is TGTGCCAGCAGCTCCGGGTGGGGCCCACAGGGGGCGAGATACGAGCAGTACTTC.

This clonotype was picked up a small number of times. The chain has TRBV20-1 and TRBJ2-7, with D tentatively TRBD1 or TRBD2 (5 bases each). The V and J ends lost 6 bases and 0 bases respectively, with 9 bases between them. Germline V gene sequence: CDR1 DFQATT, CDR2 SNEGSKA (reference sequence). This CDR3 spans 12 amino acids. Here the CDR3 reads CSAQGDSYEQYF. CDR3 DNA sequence: TGCAGTGCGCAGGGAGACTCCTACGAGCAGTACTTC.

This clonotype came up many times. This chain joins TRBV12-3 or TRBV12-4 and TRBJ1-1; D not certain. Trimming shortened V by 5 bases and J by 4 bases, and 20 bases separated the two germline ends. The CDR3 has 16 amino acids. CDR3 loop: CASSLYPPAYFTEAFF. CDR3 nucleotides: TGTGCCAGCAGTCTTTACCCTCCAGCATACTTCACTGAAGCTTTCTTT.